This is a list of T cell receptor beta chains from one sample in a study of brain T cells in children with intractable seizures. The table came from immunoSEQ multiplex PCR; TCRdb's copy has only in-frame clones and leaves some out. Of under 150,000 clones listed, under 95% were seen once; the top ten hold 3.8%. The sequenced sample was peripheral blood, obtained at surgery. These receptors all come from a boy under three years old with hemimegalencephaly and intractable seizures. The CDR3 runs from the conserved cysteine through the conserved F or W. A D gene is named only where the DNA matches it firmly. Size is omitted from some rows. Given values are once, few, many or a class for expanded clones.

clone_size: -
v_call: TRBV6-5
d_call: -
j_call: TRBJ1-3
cdr3_nt: TGTGCCAGCAGCCGAAGAGGGGGATCCGGAAACACCATATATTTT
cdr3_aa: CASSRRGGSGNTIYF

clone_size: -
v_call: TRBV27
d_call: TRBD2
j_call: TRBJ2-7
cdr3_nt: TGTGCCAGCAGTTTGAAACGCGCAGTCCGACTAGCGGGAGCCAACCACGAGCAGTACTTC
cdr3_aa: CASSLKRAVRLAGANHEQYF

clone_size: -
v_call: TRBV7-2
d_call: -
j_call: TRBJ2-7
cdr3_nt: TGTGCCAGCAGCTTAGAGTCGCGGATCTACGAGCAGTACTTC
cdr3_aa: CASSLESRIYEQYF

clone_size: -
v_call: TRBV5-6
d_call: -
j_call: TRBJ1-1
cdr3_nt: TGTGCCAGCAGCATGGGTTACTGGGACACTGAAGCTTTCTTT
cdr3_aa: CASSMGYWDTEAFF

clone_size: -
v_call: TRBV27
d_call: -
j_call: TRBJ1-6
cdr3_nt: TGTGCCAGCAGTTACGGCAGGTCGAGCTCCTATAATTCACCCCTCCACTTT
cdr3_aa: CASSYGRSSSYNSPLHF

clone_size: -
v_call: TRBV2
d_call: TRBD1
j_call: TRBJ1-4
cdr3_nt: TGTGCCAGCAGCGGCCGAGGGGGCACTAATGAAAAACTGTTTTTT
cdr3_aa: CASSGRGGTNEKLFF

clone_size: -
v_call: TRBV9
d_call: TRBD1
j_call: TRBJ2-7
cdr3_nt: TGTGCCAGCAGCCCAGGGACAGGGTCCTACGAGCAGTACTTC
cdr3_aa: CASSPGTGSYEQYF

clone_size: -
v_call: TRBV24-1
d_call: TRBD1
j_call: TRBJ1-2
cdr3_nt: TGTGCCACCAGTGACGGCCGGGACAGGAGGTATGGCTACACCTTC
cdr3_aa: CATSDGRDRRYGYTF

clone_size: -
v_call: TRBV9
d_call: -
j_call: TRBJ2-3
cdr3_nt: TGTGCCAGCAGCGTGTCTCCTCATGCTTCAGATACGCAGTATTTT
cdr3_aa: CASSVSPHASDTQYF

clone_size: -
v_call: TRBV5-5
d_call: -
j_call: TRBJ2-5
cdr3_nt: TGTGCCAGCAGCGGACAACCTCAAGAGACCCAGTACTTC
cdr3_aa: CASSGQPQETQYF

clone_size: -
v_call: TRBV10-3
d_call: -
j_call: TRBJ2-4
cdr3_nt: TGTGCCATCAGTGAGTCATCGCAGGGAAACATTCAGTACTTC
cdr3_aa: CAISESSQGNIQYF

clone_size: -
v_call: TRBV7-8
d_call: -
j_call: TRBJ1-2
cdr3_nt: TGTGCCAGCAGCTTAGGGATAGGCGGCACAGCGTTGAACTATGGCTACACCTTC
cdr3_aa: CASSLGIGGTALNYGYTF

clone_size: -
v_call: TRBV2
d_call: TRBD1
j_call: TRBJ2-5
cdr3_nt: TGTGCCAGCAGGCCGGACAGGGCCGTGGAGACCCAGTACTTC
cdr3_aa: CASRPDRAVETQYF

clone_size: once
v_call: TRBV11-2
d_call: -
j_call: TRBJ2-7
cdr3_nt: TGTGCCAGCAGCTTAACGGGAGCGAACTACGAGCAGTACTTC
cdr3_aa: CASSLTGANYEQYF

clone_size: -
v_call: TRBV5-1
d_call: TRBD1
j_call: TRBJ1-2
cdr3_nt: TGCGCCAGCAGCGTTCGTTACAGGGGGCGCAACTATGGCTACACCTTC
cdr3_aa: CASSVRYRGRNYGYTF

clone_size: -
v_call: TRBV3-1/TRBV3-2
d_call: TRBD2
j_call: TRBJ2-7
cdr3_nt: TGTGCCAGCAGCCAAGGGCTAGCGGGAGGGATATACGAGCAGTACTTC
cdr3_aa: CASSQGLAGGIYEQYF

clone_size: -
v_call: TRBV19
d_call: -
j_call: TRBJ1-2
cdr3_nt: TGTGCCAGTAGTATATCTCTCAGGGGATATGGCTACACCTTC
cdr3_aa: CASSISLRGYGYTF

clone_size: once
v_call: TRBV5-8
d_call: TRBD1
j_call: TRBJ2-3
cdr3_nt: TGTGCCAGCAGCCCCCGGACAGGAGGAGATACGCAGTATTTT
cdr3_aa: CASSPRTGGDTQYF

clone_size: -
v_call: TRBV11-2
d_call: TRBD2
j_call: TRBJ2-1
cdr3_nt: TGTGCCAGCAGCTTCGGGACTAGCGGGAGGAATGAGCAGTTCTTC
cdr3_aa: CASSFGTSGRNEQFF

clone_size: -
v_call: TRBV7-9
d_call: -
j_call: TRBJ1-3
cdr3_nt: TGTGCCAGCAGCCATATCAGGGGCCAGGGTGGAAACACCATATATTTT
cdr3_aa: CASSHIRGQGGNTIYF

clone_size: -
v_call: TRBV5-1
d_call: TRBD1
j_call: TRBJ2-7
cdr3_nt: TGCGCCAGCAGCCCGAGGGGGCCCTCCTACGAGCAGTACTTC
cdr3_aa: CASSPRGPSYEQYF

clone_size: -
v_call: TRBV29-1
d_call: -
j_call: TRBJ2-1
cdr3_nt: TGCAGCGTCCTCAGCCAAGGGGCTAGGTCCTACAATGAGCAGTTCTTC
cdr3_aa: CSVLSQGARSYNEQFF

clone_size: -
v_call: TRBV7-2
d_call: TRBD1
j_call: TRBJ2-1
cdr3_nt: TGTGCCAGCACTCAATGGGACAGCTCCTACAATGAGCAGTTCTTC
cdr3_aa: CASTQWDSSYNEQFF

clone_size: -
v_call: TRBV5-5
d_call: TRBD1
j_call: TRBJ1-2
cdr3_nt: TGTGCCAGCAGCTTGCAACAGACAGGGGGTGGCTACACCTTC
cdr3_aa: CASSLQQTGGGYTF

clone_size: -
v_call: TRBV10-3
d_call: -
j_call: TRBJ2-7
cdr3_nt: TGTGCCATCAGTGAGTACGGGAGTGCCTACGAGCAGTACTTC
cdr3_aa: CAISEYGSAYEQYF

clone_size: -
v_call: TRBV7-9
d_call: -
j_call: TRBJ1-5
cdr3_nt: TGTGCCAGCAGCTTAGGAGCAGCTAGCAATCAGCCCCAGCATTTT
cdr3_aa: CASSLGAASNQPQHF